The subject of this entry is one TCR beta chain. The sample is drawn from a study of shared clonotypes between healthy human individuals. The CDR3 consists of 17 residues. The J segment lost 8 bases and the V segment lost 3 bases, leaving 13 bases of the junction unmatched. CDR1 and CDR2 from the germline V gene are KGHSH and LQKENI. Deep was the level used in running the assay. Only in-frame clones appear in the TCRdb table, and some are missing; sequencing was by immunoSEQ multiplex PCR. The sample contains 1.4 million or so clones, less than 99% of which appear only once. Donors, without exception, were Caucasian adults residing in Nashville, Tennessee.

This sequence joins TRBV18 and TRBJ2-1, with TRBD2 matching 10 bases. The source of this sequence is a man aged 30 to 45 in good health. Sequences were obtained from naive CD4+ T cells sorted from blood. Stated subset: CD45RA+ positively selected. CDR3 in DNA: TGTGCCAGCTCACCTCGGTTTGAAGCGGGAGGGCTAGATGAGCAGTTCTTC. Its protein is CASSPRFEAGGLDEQFF.